These 25 T cell receptor beta chains were sequenced from one sample in a study of early T cells in non-severe SARS-CoV-2 infection. TCRdb reanalysed the 5' RACE reads using MiXCR and keeps one entry per CDR3 protein. The sample carries approximately 18,000 distinct CDR3 sequences, about 5% recorded once. The sequenced sample consisted of whole blood. These receptors all come from an adult who was a healthcare worker with PCR-confirmed SARS-CoV-2 infection or an uninfected control (not recorded which).

Here the CDR3 DNA reads TGTGCCAGCTCACCGTACGCCGACTCACGTCGGAGTGAGCAGTTCTTC. Encoded protein: CASSPYADSRRSEQFF. The chain recombines TRBV18 with TRBJ2-1, with D hard to call. The CDR3 contains 16 residues. The germline V gene has CDR1 KGHSH and CDR2 LQKENI. The V gene lost 3 bases and the J gene lost 9 bases, with 21 bases spanning the gap. Supplemented by reference TRBV18 and TRBJ2-1, the full variable domain reads NAGVMQNPRHLVRRRGQEARLRCSPMKGHSHVYWYRQLPEEGLKFMVYLQKENIIDESGMPKERFSAEFPKEGPSILRIQQVVRGDSAAYFCASSPYADSRRSEQFFGPGTRLTVL.

In the case of this clonotype: This may come from a read error, since a much larger clone is one base off. CDR3 sequence reads: CVSSLDLKTQYF. The CDR3 DNA follows: TGTGTCAGCAGCTTAGATCTGAAGACCCAGTACTTC. V is TRBV7-2 and J is TRBJ2-5; D remains unclear. Looked up from germline, CDR1 is SGHTA and CDR2 is FQGNSA. This CDR3 spans 12 amino acids.

This clonotype appeared many times. The genes are TRBV9 and TRBJ2-7; 13 nucleotides align to TRBD2. Germline CDR1 reads SGDLS; CDR2 reads YYNGEE. The CDR3 runs 19 residues. V trimming: 0 bases; J trimming: 1 base; junction bases outside the gene matches: 10. CDR3 loop: CASSVGTSGSPPQSYEQYV. As DNA, the CDR3 is TGTGCCAGCAGCGTAGGGACTAGCGGGAGTCCCCCGCAGTCCTACGAGCAGTACGTC.

This clonotype is medium-sized (0.01 to 0.1%). V gene TRBV20-1 combines with J gene TRBJ2-3; D call uncertain. Germline CDR1 and CDR2: DFQATT and SNEGSKA (reference sequence). Trimming left V 5 bases short and J 1 base short, with 16 bases between. The CDR3 contains 15 residues. The CDR3 region is CSAPPSRSGTDTQYF. The CDR3, as DNA: TGCAGTGCTCCTCCAAGCCGATCGGGCACAGATACGCAGTATTTT.

Many counts were recorded for this clonotype. V usage is TRBV6-5 and J usage is TRBJ2-1; D gene unclear. The germline V and J ends were trimmed by 0 bases and 6 bases, with 12 bases remaining between them. The germline V gene encodes CDR1 MNHEY and CDR2 SVGAGI. This CDR3 region has 15 residues. CDR3 nucleotide sequence: TGTGCCAGCAGTTACTCGGGTAAAAGGTTCAATGAGCAGTTCTTC. Translation gives CASSYSGKRFNEQFF.

This clonotype came up many times. This chain uses TRBV4-3 with TRBJ2-3; 10 nucleotides match TRBD2. V gave up 0 bases and J gave up 6 bases; unmatched junction bases: 9. CDR1 and CDR2 from the germline V gene are LGHNA and YSLEER. The CDR3 has 17 amino acids. CDR3 nucleotide sequence: TGCGCCAGCAGCCAAGACGGAGGACTAGCGGAGAGGGATACGCAGTATTTT. It translates to CASSQDGGLAERDTQYF.

This clonotype counts as medium-sized. The chain has TRBV12-3 or TRBV12-4 and TRBJ2-1, with D maybe TRBD2 (6 bases). This CDR3 has 16 amino acids. V lost 2 bases to trimming and J lost 6 bases, with 17 bases between them. The CDR3 nucleotides read TGTGCCAGCAGTTTAAGTGGGGGGACTTCCATCAATGAGCAGTTCTTC. As protein: CASSLSGGTSINEQFF.

In this sample, this clonotype turned up many times. The chain recombines TRBV6-2 or TRBV6-3 with TRBJ2-7, with 12 bases fitting TRBD1. The J segment lost 6 bases and the V segment lost 4 bases, leaving 10 bases of the junction unmatched. Germline CDR1 MNHEY, CDR2 SVGEGT. CDR3 length equals 16 residues. The CDR3 protein is CASSSTLGTGGSEQYV. For the CDR3, the DNA is TGTGCCAGCAGTTCCACCCTCGGGACAGGGGGCTCCGAGCAGTACGTC.

This clonotype has a count of ten or more. V and J are TRBV6-5 and TRBJ2-5; the D is unclear. This CDR3 comprises 14 residues. Germline assignment: CDR1 MNHEY and CDR2 SVGAGI. Trimming cost V 2 bases and J 4 bases, with 11 bases left between them. The CDR3 DNA sequence: TGTGCCAGCAGTTACGATGCCGGAGCAGAGACCCAGTACTTC. As protein: CASSYDAGAETQYF.

This clonotype was detected ten times or more. The chain couples TRBV30 to TRBJ2-1, with a tentative D call TRBD2 (6 bases). The V gene's germline CDR1 is GTSNPN and CDR2 SVGIG (reference sequence). This CDR3 has 13 residues. Trimming stripped 7 bases from V and 4 bases from J, with 14 bases between. The CDR3 sequence: CASEPGLYNEQFF. The CDR3 region has the DNA TGTGCCTCGGAGCCGGGACTTTACAATGAGCAGTTCTTC.

This clonotype was counted many times. The CDR3: CASSGRDGPYGYTF. As DNA, the CDR3 is TGTGCCAGCAGCGGCCGGGACGGCCCCTATGGCTACACCTTC. The rearrangement joins TRBV13 to TRBJ1-2; weak D call: TRBD1 (5 bases). Looked up from germline, CDR1 is PRHDT and CDR2 is FYEKMQ (reference sequence). V was cut by 5 bases and J by 4 bases, with 14 bases left in between. The CDR3 length is 14 residues. Drawing the rest from reference TRBV13 and TRBJ1-2, the complete variable domain is AAGVIQSPRHLIKEKRETATLKCYPIPRHDTVYWYQQGPGQDPQFLISFYEKMQSDKGSIPDRFSAQQFSDYHSELNMSSLELGDSALYFCASSGRDGPYGYTFGSGTRLTVV.

This clonotype was recorded a few times. One end of the junction does not line up with germline, which may come from a read error. This chain links TRBV7-8 with TRBJ2-1; D not certain. The CDR3 spans 14 residues. CDR1 is SGHVS, CDR2 FQNEAQ, per germline. CDR3 in amino acids: CVSIPTRSYNEQFF. The CDR3 bases are TGTGTCAGCATCCCCACCCGCTCCTACAATGAGCAGTTCTTC.

A few counts support this clonotype. This chain links TRBV6-5 with TRBJ2-3; D may be TRBD1 (6 bases). The CDR3 runs 15 residues. The V gene's germline CDR1 is MNHEY and CDR2 SVGAGI. V gave up 6 bases and J gave up 0 bases, with 13 bases separating them. CDR3 sequence reads: CASRPTGISTDTQYF. The CDR3 DNA reads TGTGCCAGCAGACCTACAGGGATTAGCACAGATACGCAGTATTTT.

This clonotype has a count of ten or more. The CDR3 protein is CASSPGRWVGSLHF. The CDR3 DNA follows: TGTGCCAGCAGTCCCGGACGGTGGGTTGGGTCCCTCCACTTT. V gene TRBV6-6 combines with J gene TRBJ1-6, with D uncertain. The CDR3 runs 14 residues. Germline assignment: CDR1 MNHNY and CDR2 SVGAGI (reference sequence). V lost 5 bases and J 14 bases, leaving 19 bases between the germline ends.

This clonotype was observed many times. The chain's CDR3 is CASSPGQGARYEQYF. The CDR3 region has the DNA TGTGCCAGCAGTCCGGGACAGGGGGCGAGGTACGAGCAGTACTTC. The rearrangement uses TRBV6-2 or TRBV6-3 and TRBJ2-7, with 12 bases that match TRBD1. The V segment lost 5 bases and the J segment 4 bases; nucleotides outside the gene matches: 6. The length of the CDR3 is 15 residues. The germline gives CDR1 MNHEY, CDR2 SVGEGT.

This clonotype was seen ten or more times. The V call is TRBV6-1, the J call TRBJ1-6, with D hard to call. The germline V and J ends were trimmed by 8 bases and 10 bases, with 24 bases remaining between them. The CDR3 is 16 residues long. CDR1 and CDR2 from the germline V gene are MNHNS and SASEGT. This CDR3 reads CASAPERIEIRSPLHF. The CDR3 DNA reads TGTGCCAGCGCCCCCGAAAGGATAGAGATTCGATCACCCCTCCACTTT.

In its sample, this clonotype is medium-sized (0.01 to 0.1%). J is TRBJ2-7 and V is TRBV21-1; the D call in the table, TRBD2, was not verified against the DNA. TRBV21-1 is a pseudogene segment. This CDR3 spans 17 amino acids. CDR3 coding DNA: TGTGCCAGCAGCAAAGAGGTTGTCCTAGCGGTACCCTACGAGCAGTACTTC. It encodes CASSKEVVLAVPYEQYF.

This clonotype was seen ten or more times. This CDR3 reads CASSLGSTGELFF. DNA of the CDR3: TGTGCCAGCAGCCTGGGGTCCACCGGGGAGCTGTTTTTT. V usage is TRBV5-5 and J usage is TRBJ2-2; D gene ambiguous. The germline V and J ends were trimmed by 4 bases and 4 bases, with 8 bases remaining between them. Germline V lookup: CDR1 SGHKS, CDR2 YYEKEE (reference sequence). The CDR3 covers 13 residues.

The chain uses TRBV6-6 and TRBJ2-7; 7 nucleotides match TRBD2. The germline V gene has CDR1 MNHNY and CDR2 SVGAGI (reference sequence). CDR3 length: 14 residues. Unmatched junction bases numbered 11, after V lost 6 bases and J lost 6 bases. The chain's CDR3 is CASSLTRGESEQYV. CDR3 DNA sequence: TGTGCCAGCAGCCTTACCCGGGGGGAAAGCGAGCAGTACGTC.

This clonotype showed up many times. The chain links TRBV25-1 to TRBJ2-7; TRBD1 matches 11 bases. Germline CDR1 and CDR2: MGHDK and SYGVNS. The junction had 10 bases not matched to a gene; V was cut back by 2 bases and J by 4 bases. The CDR3 runs to 17 residues. CDR3 protein: CASSELYRTGGGYEQYF. DNA of the CDR3: TGTGCCAGCAGTGAACTTTACAGGACAGGGGGCGGGTACGAGCAGTACTTC.

This clonotype was detected many times. V usage is TRBV20-1 and J usage is TRBJ1-4, with TRBD1 identical over 7 bases. The CDR3 is 13 residues long. Trimming took 4 bases from V and 10 from J; bases not matched to a gene: 9. CDR1 and CDR2 from the germline V gene are DFQATT and SNEGSKA (reference sequence). As DNA, the CDR3 is TGCAGTGCTATTCGAGGGGGCGCAGGAAAACTGTTTTTT. Residues: CSAIRGGAGKLFF.

This clonotype was seen ten or more times. The V call is TRBV29-1, the J call TRBJ2-3; 12 nucleotides line up with TRBD2. Trimming at V came to 7 bases and at J to 0 bases, leaving 17 bases not matched to a gene. The CDR3 runs to 19 residues. Germline loops: CDR1 SQVTM, CDR2 ANQGSEA. The CDR3 sequence: CSASIMTSGRRSSTDTQYF. DNA of the CDR3: TGCAGCGCTAGTATTATGACTAGCGGGAGACGCTCTAGCACAGATACGCAGTATTTT.

This clonotype was picked up many times. The rearrangement links TRBV7-8 to TRBJ2-6; a possible D gene is TRBD2 (6 bases). This CDR3 spans 18 amino acids. The V end was cut by 5 bases, the J end by 0 bases, with 17 bases between. Germline lookup yields CDR1 SGHVS and CDR2 FQNEAQ. CDR3 DNA sequence: TGTGCCAGCAGCCTACGAGGGAGGAAGAGCTCTGGGGCCAACGTCCTGACTTTC. It encodes CASSLRGRKSSGANVLTF.

This clonotype turned up a few times. The chain combines TRBV29-1 with TRBJ1-2; 9 bases map to TRBD1. The J segment lost 8 bases and the V segment lost 6 bases, leaving 7 bases of the junction unmatched. The germline V gene encodes CDR1 SQVTM and CDR2 ANQGSEA. The CDR3 contains 12 residues. CDR3 DNA: TGCAGCGTGGCCGGGACAGGGAAAGGCTACACCTTC. This codes for CSVAGTGKGYTF.

This clonotype came up many times. The chain uses TRBV11-2 and TRBJ2-1; possibly TRBD1 or TRBD2 for D (5 bases each). This CDR3 has 12 residues. Trimming removed 6 bases at V and 10 bases at J, with 13 bases between. Germline lookup yields CDR1 SGHAT and CDR2 FQNNGV. CDR3 coding DNA: TGTGCCAGCAGGACGGGGCCCAACGAGCAGTTCTTC. Encoded protein: CASRTGPNEQFF. The full variable domain, in which reference TRBV11-2 and TRBJ2-1 provide the parts outside the CDR3, is EAGVAQSPRYKIIEKRQSVAFWCNPISGHATLYWYQQILGQGPKLLIQFQNNGVVDDSQLPKDRFSAERLKGVDSTLKIQPAKLEDSAVYLCASRTGPNEQFFGPGTRLTVL.